Below, 2 T cell receptor beta chains from the same sample are listed, as sequenced in a study of CD8+CD57+ T cells in acquired aplastic anemia. An expansion of CD8+CD57+ cells by flow cytometry had been shown in patients chosen for sequencing. CDR3 and TCR beta VDJ profiling relied on genomic DNA as the template. TCRdb reanalysed the reads using MiXCR and keeps one entry per CDR3 protein. In the table there are 450,000 to 600,000 distinct CDR3 sequences, around 32% of which are singletons. Sequenced sample: sorted CD4+, CD8+, or CD8+CD57+ T cells (not recorded which) from PBMCs. The source of these receptors is a human donor with aplastic anemia.

This clonotype appeared a few times. This may stem from a read error, because a much larger clone lies one nucleotide away. The V and J genes are TRBV7-3 and TRBJ1-3; D is ambiguous. The CDR3 has 12 residues. Germline V gene data show CDR1 as SGHTA and CDR2 as FQGTGA. CDR3 sequence: CASGLVRDTIYF. The CDR3 DNA reads TGTGCCAGCGGCTTAGTGCGAGACACCATATATTTT.

In its sample, this clonotype was seen many times. This chain joins TRBV7-6 and TRBJ1-3; perhaps TRBD1 as D (6 bases). Germline CDR1 SGHVS, CDR2 FNYEAQ. The CDR3 loop spans 15 amino acids. Trimming removed 2 bases at V and 4 bases at J, with 12 bases between. CDR3: CASSLQGRIGNTIYF. DNA of the CDR3: TGTGCCAGCAGCTTACAGGGGAGGATCGGAAACACCATATATTTT.